The 21 T cell receptor beta chains given below trace back to one sample, sequenced in a study of blood T cell repertoires in COVID-19. TCRdb's table, derived via immunoSEQ multiplex PCR, lists solely in-frame clones and lacks some. This sample carries about 210,000 clones, 75% to 90% of them seen once, and the ten largest clones take approximately 0.69%. Sequencing was done on a sample of peripheral blood. The receptors come from a man between 40 and 49 years old with acute or convalescent COVID-19.

This chain uses TRBV3-1 (or the pseudogene TRBV3-2) with TRBJ2-1, with 11 bases that match TRBD2. The trim removed 1 base at V and 9 bases at J, leaving 14 bases unmatched. The CDR3 contains 18 residues. The germline gives CDR1 LGHDT, CDR2 YNNKEL (reference sequence). In nucleotides, the CDR3 is TGTGCCAGCAGCCAAGCGGCTAGCGGGGGGCCATTATCAGCTGAGCAGTTCTTC. This encodes CASSQAASGGPLSAEQFF.

The CDR3 reads CASSLAEGGQGAEKLFF. The CDR3 nucleotides read TGTGCCAGCAGCTTGGCCGAAGGTGGGCAGGGTGCTGAAAAACTGTTTTTT. This chain uses TRBV5-4 with TRBJ1-4; tentative D call: TRBD1 (5 bases). CDR1 is SGHNT, CDR2 YYREEE, per germline (reference sequence). The CDR3 is made up of 17 amino acids. Trimming stripped 0 bases from V and 7 bases from J, with 19 bases between. Full variable domain (missing parts from reference TRBV5-4 and TRBJ1-4): ETGVTQSPTHLIKTRGQQVTLRCSSQSGHNTVSWYQQALGQGPQFIFQYYREEENGRGNFPPRFSGLQFPNYSSELNVNALELDDSALYLCASSLAEGGQGAEKLFFGSGTQLSVL.

The V call is TRBV18, the J call TRBJ1-2; D not resolved. V dropped 2 bases and J dropped 6 bases, with 10 bases sitting between them. The CDR3 extends over 13 amino acids. CDR1 is KGHSH, CDR2 LQKENI, per germline. CDR3 in amino acids: CASSPGEVDGYTF. CDR3 DNA sequence: TGTGCCAGCTCACCAGGGGAGGTCGATGGCTACACCTTC.

The rearrangement uses TRBV27 and TRBJ2-1; 12 bases fit TRBD1. The CDR3 has 14 residues. Trimming at V came to 3 bases and at J to 8 bases, leaving 2 bases not matched to a gene. Germline V gene sequence: CDR1 MNHEY, CDR2 SMNVEV (reference sequence). This CDR3 reads CASSLGTGGHEQFF. The CDR3 coding sequence is TGTGCCAGCAGTTTGGGGACAGGGGGCCATGAGCAGTTCTTC.

This clone appeared a single time. The chain has TRBV4-1 and TRBJ1-1, with 8 positions matching TRBD1. The germline V gene encodes CDR1 MGHRA and CDR2 YSYEKL. The V and J ends lost 5 bases and 5 bases, in that order; junction bases with no gene match: 10. The CDR3 loop spans 15 amino acids. CDR3 coding DNA: TGCGCCAGCAGCGGCCGCACAGGGGGATGGACTGAAGCTTTCTTT. Its translation is CASSGRTGGWTEAFF.

The rearrangement links TRBV2 to TRBJ1-2; tentative D call: TRBD1 (6 bases). Per germline, CDR1 SNHLY and CDR2 FYNNEI. The CDR3 loop spans 14 amino acids. V gave up 5 bases and J gave up 3 bases, with 13 bases separating them. The CDR3 sequence is CASSTTRTDYGYTF. Written as DNA, the CDR3 is TGTGCCAGCAGTACCACTCGGACAGACTATGGCTACACCTTC.

The rearrangement links TRBV3-1 (or the pseudogene TRBV3-2) to TRBJ2-2; 11 bases fit TRBD1. V shed 1 base and J 4 bases; nucleotides not matched to a gene: 2. CDR1 is LGHDT, CDR2 YNNKEL, per germline (reference sequence). The CDR3 totals 16 residues. CDR3 bases: TGTGCCAGCAGCCAAGGGGGGACAGGGGGCACCGGGGAGCTGTTTTTT. Its translation is CASSQGGTGGTGELFF.

This clone was recorded once. This rearrangement joins TRBV18 to TRBJ2-7, with D possibly matching TRBD2 (5 bases). Germline assignment: CDR1 KGHSH and CDR2 LQKENI. V lost 0 bases, J lost 4 bases, and 16 bases lay in between. The CDR3 runs to 16 residues. CDR3 nucleotide sequence: TGTGCCAGCTCACCACCCTGGAGGACTTCCCTTTACGAGCAGTACTTC. Translated: CASSPPWRTSLYEQYF.

V is TRBV29-1 and J is TRBJ2-1; 8 bases match TRBD1. The V gene's germline CDR1 is SQVTM and CDR2 ANQGSEA. The V segment lost 7 bases and the J segment 9 bases; nucleotides outside the gene matches: 11. The CDR3 runs 13 residues. The chain's CDR3 is CSARQGPVTEQFF. The CDR3 region has the DNA TGCAGCGCCAGACAGGGGCCGGTTACTGAGCAGTTCTTC.

This chain uses TRBV4-1 with TRBJ2-7; 8 bases are a match to TRBD2. V shed 3 bases and J 3 bases; nucleotides not matched to a gene: 10. Germline V gives CDR1 MGHRA, CDR2 YSYEKL. This CDR3 is 16 amino acids long. The CDR3 loop reads CASSHPSGLAGYEQYF. The CDR3 nucleotides are TGCGCCAGCAGCCATCCCTCCGGGCTAGCGGGCTACGAGCAGTACTTC.

The chain is built from TRBV27 and TRBJ1-2; D remains ambiguous. CDR3 length: 15 residues. Germline-derived CDR1 and CDR2 are MNHEY and SMNVEV (reference sequence). V shed 1 base and J shed 2 bases, with 11 bases lying between them. The CDR3 DNA reads TGTGCCAGCAGTTTATGGGCTTCAACCAACTATGGCTACACCTTC. Amino acids: CASSLWASTNYGYTF.

This chain joins TRBV18 and TRBJ2-6, with D unresolved. Germline CDR1 KGHSH, CDR2 LQKENI. V was cut by 6 bases and J by 0 bases, with 15 bases left in between. There are 17 residues in the CDR3. This CDR3 reads CASSPPSTLSGANVLTF. CDR3 DNA sequence: TGTGCCAGCTCCCCCCCCAGTACCCTCTCTGGGGCCAACGTCCTGACTTTC. Looking up the rest from reference TRBV18 and TRBJ2-6 gives the full variable domain: NAGVMQNPRHLVRRRGQEARLRCSPMKGHSHVYWYRQLPEEGLKFMVYLQKENIIDESGMPKERFSAEFPKEGPSILRIQQVVRGDSAAYFCASSPPSTLSGANVLTFGAGSRLTVL.

The rearrangement uses TRBV3-1 (or the pseudogene TRBV3-2) and TRBJ2-7, with 7 bases fitting TRBD1. The CDR3 runs 14 residues. Germline CDR1 and CDR2: LGHDT and YNNKEL (reference sequence). J lost 4 bases, V lost 0 bases, and 3 bases had no gene match. CDR3 sequence (DNA): TGTGCCAGCAGCCAAGATCGACAGGGTTACGAGCAGTACTTC. The encoded protein is CASSQDRQGYEQYF.

The J gene is TRBJ1-6, the V gene TRBV28; 7 bases are shared with TRBD1. Trimming cost V 5 bases and J 7 bases; bases outside gene matches: 5. This CDR3 is 14 amino acids long. The germline V gene encodes CDR1 MDHEN and CDR2 SYDVKM. The CDR3 here is CASSAGTVNSPLHF. The CDR3 DNA is TGTGCCAGCAGTGCCGGGACAGTGAATTCACCCCTCCACTTT. Drawing the rest from reference TRBV28 and TRBJ1-6, the complete variable domain is DVKVTQSSRYLVKRTGEKVFLECVQDMDHENMFWYRQDPGLGLRLIYFSYDVKMKEKGDIPEGYSVSREKKERFSLILESASTNQTSMYLCASSAGTVNSPLHFGNGTRLTVT.

V usage is TRBV4-1 and J usage is TRBJ2-7; D perhaps matches TRBD1 (5 bases). The CDR3 contains 17 residues. Trimming shortened V by 1 base and J by 4 bases, and 20 bases separated the two germline ends. Germline V CDR1 and CDR2: MGHRA, YSYEKL. CDR3 coding DNA: TGCGCCAGCAGCCAAGTTTTCCACGACAGTTCCCGTTACGAGCAGTACTTC. This gives the protein CASSQVFHDSSRYEQYF.

This chain's CDR3 is CASSGTRGHQETQYF. In DNA form, the CDR3 reads TGTGCCAGCAGTGGGACAAGGGGGCACCAAGAGACCCAGTACTTC. This chain connects TRBV28 to TRBJ2-5, with TRBD1 identical over 7 bases. Germline assignment: CDR1 MDHEN and CDR2 SYDVKM. V lost 5 bases, J lost 0 bases, and 6 bases stayed unmatched. The CDR3 sequence is 15 residues long.

The genes are TRBV5-1 and TRBJ2-7; D is unresolved. This CDR3 has 13 amino acids. Trimming stripped 6 bases from V and 6 bases from J, with 16 bases between. Germline V gives CDR1 SGHRS, CDR2 YFSETQ. For the CDR3, the DNA is TGCGCCAGCACCAACCCCCTCCTAGGCGAGCAGTACTTC. Its protein is CASTNPLLGEQYF.

This clone was recorded only once. The chain combines TRBV5-5 with TRBJ1-2, with 9 bases lining up with TRBD1. The V gene end was trimmed by 4 bases and the J gene end by 4 bases; junction bases not matched to a gene: 11. Looked up from germline, CDR1 is SGHKS and CDR2 is YYEKEE (reference sequence). This CDR3 contains 16 residues. Here the CDR3 reads CASSPEPGTGFYGYTF. DNA of the CDR3: TGTGCCAGCAGCCCTGAACCCGGGACAGGGTTCTATGGCTACACCTTC.

The chain recombines TRBV2 with TRBJ1-1; D is perhaps TRBD1 (5 bases). The CDR3 loop spans 13 amino acids. V shed 7 bases and J shed 1 base, with 10 bases lying between them. CDR1 SNHLY and CDR2 FYNNEI come from the germline V gene. For the CDR3, the DNA is TGTGCCAGCACCTTCCAGGGGAACACTGAAGCTTTCTTT. Its protein is CASTFQGNTEAFF.

This clone was observed a handful of times. The CDR3 DNA sequence: TGCAGCGTGGACGTACTAAGGGAGACTGAAGCTTTCTTT. It codes for CSVDVLRETEAFF. The chain joins TRBV29-1 to TRBJ1-1; no firm D call. The CDR3 has 13 residues. V was clipped by 6 bases and J by 5 bases, with 16 bases between them. Germline loops: CDR1 SQVTM, CDR2 ANQGSEA.

This clone has only one observation. The genes are TRBV5-1 and TRBJ1-4; D is unresolved. Germline V CDR1 and CDR2: SGHRS, YFSETQ. This CDR3 comprises 15 residues. The V and J ends lost 4 bases and 0 bases respectively, with 10 bases between them. The CDR3 nucleotides read TGCGCCAGCAGCGCCACAGCCGCAACTAATGAAAAACTGTTTTTT. It translates to CASSATAATNEKLFF.